This TCR beta chain was profiled in a study of beta chain features in type 1 diabetes. Study-wide points: When Type 1 diabetes patients were examined, their TCRB CDR3s proved moderately but significantly shorter in all four CD4+ subsets.

After removal of 2 bases from V and 4 bases from J, the junction contained 4 bases not matched to a gene. The CDR3 length is 14 residues. Germline lookup yields CDR1 SGHTA and CDR2 FQGTGA. This clone was seen a few times. Its antigen remains unknown. Distinct nucleotide sequences in the sample also encode this CDR3. TCRB transcripts that were expressed got sequenced, as all of the isolated RNA had been reverse transcribed. The repertoire was sequenced with immunoSEQ multiplex PCR; TCRdb's copy has only in-frame clones and lacks some. Of some 360,000 clones in the sample, around 9.6% are singletons; the top ten hold around 0.66%.

The V and J genes are TRBV7-3 and TRBJ1-1; 7 nucleotides line up with TRBD1. The source is a young man with type 1 diabetes. The sequenced material came from central memory CD4+ T cells from blood. CDR3 in amino acids: CASSLGPGGTEAFF. CDR3 bases: TGTGCCAGCAGCTTAGGGCCAGGGGGCACTGAAGCTTTCTTT.